This T cell receptor (beta chain) emerged from a study of cytomegalovirus exposure and HLA in healthy donors. General study points: For TCR beta chains, V- and J-gene trimming was later linked to a missense DCLRE1C variant.

The germline V gene has CDR1 MGHRA and CDR2 YSYEKL. Unmatched junction bases numbered 2, after V lost 4 bases and J lost 0 bases. The CDR3 covers 15 residues. Regarding this clone: Its matching antigen is unknown.

A multiplex PCR was run with 60 Vbeta primers and 13 Jbeta primers. Only in-frame clones appear in the TCRdb table, and some are missing; sequencing was by immunoSEQ multiplex PCR. Of 130,000 to 150,000 clones in the sample, approximately 80% were seen once. V usage is TRBV4-1 and J usage is TRBJ2-3; 9 bases match TRBD2. Sequenced sample: PBMCs. This TCR derives from a man aged 35-49 years in good health and CMV-seropositive. CDR3 in amino acids: CASSPTSGSTDTQYF. In DNA, the CDR3 is TGCGCCAGCAGCCCCACTAGCGGGAGCACAGATACGCAGTATTTT.